This T cell receptor beta chain was identified in a study of T cells in localized non-small cell lung cancer. Study-wide results and caveats: Greater blood T cell density accompanied longer overall survival. T cell clonality was highest in uninvolved adjacent lung, above tumor. Tumor samples were not multi-region, leaving intratumor heterogeneity unexcluded.

This CDR3 contains 15 residues. J was trimmed by 1 base and V by 8 bases; bases with no gene match: 9. CDR1 MNHNS and CDR2 SASEGT come from the germline V gene. In regard to this clone: The antigen remains undetermined.

Some clones are missing from TCRdb's copy, which holds only in-frame ones; the method was immunoSEQ multiplex PCR. This sample yields around 19,000 clones, of which over 80% are seen a single time; 9% to 15% belongs to the top ten. The origin of this receptor is a man aged 35 to 69 with stage II squamous cell lung carcinoma. Source: PBMCs, taken before any cancer treatment. The chain uses TRBV6-1 and TRBJ1-1, with 8 positions matching TRBD1. CDR3 sequence (DNA): TGTGCCAGCGAGGACAGGGCAGTTGCGAACACTGAAGCTTTCTTT. Amino acid sequence: CASEDRAVANTEAFF.